These T cell receptor beta chains were read from a single sample in a study of shared clonotypes between healthy human individuals. Method: immunoSEQ multiplex PCR; TCRdb's copy keeps in-frame clones and lacks some. The sample lists about 680,000 clones, 72% occurring once. Sequencing was performed on memory CD4+ T cells sorted from blood. All receptors derive from a woman younger than 45 in good health. Each CDR3 is given with its conserved first and last residue. D genes are given only for firm matches. Only part of the rows carry a size: once, few, many, or a class if the clone is expanded.

J gene	clone size	D gene	V gene	CDR3 DNA	CDR3 protein
TRBJ1-3	.	.	TRBV18	TGTGCCAGCTCACAGGGACTCAGCTCTGGAAACACCATATATTTT	CASSQGLSSGNTIYF
TRBJ1-1	.	.	TRBV15	TGTGCCACCAGCAGAAGCTGGGCAGGCCCGAACACTGAAGCTTTCTTT	CATSRSWAGPNTEAFF
TRBJ1-1	.	TRBD1	TRBV28	TGTGCCAGCAGTTTACCGTCCGGACAGGGATCGGCTGAAGCTTTCTTT	CASSLPSGQGSAEAFF
TRBJ2-6	many	.	TRBV11-2	TGTGCCAGCAGCCTCACAGGCGCTGGGGCCAACGTCCTGACTTTC	CASSLTGAGANVLTF
TRBJ1-5	.	.	TRBV29-1	TGCAGCGCCGTTTGGGGTAGCAATCAGCCCCAGCATTTT	CSAVWGSNQPQHF
TRBJ2-5	.	TRBD2	TRBV18	TGTGCCAGCTCACGGTGGGATAGCGGGAGCTCTGAGACCCAGTACTTC	CASSRWDSGSSETQYF
TRBJ1-5	.	TRBD1	TRBV19	TGTGCCAGTTCGACGACAGGGGGCAACAATCAGCCCCAGCATTTT	CASSTTGGNNQPQHF
TRBJ2-7	.	TRBD2	TRBV19	TGTGCCAGTAGTACCCTAGCGGGAGAGTACGAGCAGTACTTC	CASSTLAGEYEQYF
TRBJ1-5	.	.	TRBV27	TGTGCCAGCAGTTCACAGGGCTGGGGCAATCAGCCCCAGCATTTT	CASSSQGWGNQPQHF
TRBJ1-1	.	.	TRBV11-2	TGTGCCAGCAGCTACAGGGTAGACGGCACTGAAGCTTTCTTT	CASSYRVDGTEAFF
TRBJ2-3	.	.	TRBV27	TGTGCCAGCAGGGGTTTACACACAGATACGCAGTATTTT	CASRGLHTDTQYF
TRBJ2-7	.	TRBD1	TRBV6-5	TGTGCCAGCAGTTCCCAAGGGACAGGTTCCTACGAGCAGTACTTC	CASSSQGTGSYEQYF
TRBJ1-4	.	.	TRBV15	TGTGCCACCAGCAGAGATCACGGAGCAGATGAAAAACTGTTTTTT	CATSRDHGADEKLFF
TRBJ2-4	once	.	TRBV7-8	TGTGCCAGCAGCTTTCAGGGGTCAAACATTCAGTACTTC	CASSFQGSNIQYF
TRBJ2-2	many	TRBD2	TRBV4-2	TGTGCCAGCAGCCAGGCTTTACTAGCGGGAGTTAAGAACACCGGGGAGCTGTTTTTT	CASSQALLAGVKNTGELFF
TRBJ1-5	.	.	TRBV7-9	TGTGCCAGCAGTTTAAAGCAGGAGCCCCAGCATTTT	CASSLKQEPQHF
TRBJ2-2	few	TRBD2	TRBV28	TGTGCCAGCAGTCCCCGGGGGGGGGTCACCGGGGAGCTGTTTTTT	CASSPRGGVTGELFF
TRBJ2-5	.	TRBD2	TRBV6-1	TGTGCCAGCAGTGAAGTCCTAGCGGGAGGTAGAGAGACCCAGTACTTC	CASSEVLAGGRETQYF
TRBJ1-1	.	.	TRBV28	TGTGCCAGCAGTTTAGGAACGGGAAGACGTCCGAACACTGAAGCTTTCTTT	CASSLGTGRRPNTEAFF
TRBJ2-2	.	.	TRBV18	TGTGCCAGCTCACCTACTAGTCCCGGGGAGCTGTTTTTT	CASSPTSPGELFF
TRBJ1-1	.	TRBD1	TRBV7-8	TGTGCCAGCAGCACCCAGACAGGGATTGGGACTGAAGCTTTCTTT	CASSTQTGIGTEAFF
TRBJ2-7	many	TRBD1	TRBV5-1	TGCGCCAGCGGCCCCGACAGGGTCCCCTACGAGCAGTACTTC	CASGPDRVPYEQYF
TRBJ2-4	.	TRBD2	TRBV2	TGTGCCAGCAGTCCCTTGGCTAGCGGTCTAGCCAAAAACATTCAGTACTTC	CASSPLASGLAKNIQYF
TRBJ2-3	.	TRBD2	TRBV4-1	TGCGCCAGCAGCCAAGTCAGCGGGAGGGCCGCAGATACGCAGTATTTT	CASSQVSGRAADTQYF
TRBJ2-5	once	.	TRBV5-1	TGCGCCAGCAGCTGGGGAGAAGAGACCCAGTACTTC	CASSWGEETQYF
TRBJ2-1	.	.	TRBV28	TGTGCCAGCAGTCGCCTTCAGGGGCGAGTTACCAATGAGCAGTTCTTC	CASSRLQGRVTNEQFF
TRBJ2-7	.	.	TRBV5-1	TGCGCCAGCAGCTTGGCCCCAGGGAATGACTACGAGCAGTACTTC	CASSLAPGNDYEQYF